This is a list of T cell receptor beta chains from one sample in a study of control samples from healthy donors and cancer patients. Sequencing used immunoSEQ multiplex PCR; TCRdb keeps in-frame clones, though not all of them. This table holds 150,000 to 160,000 clones, about 93% found once. Sequences were obtained from blood. The source is a man aged 45-60 years in good health. Both conserved end residues are part of each CDR3.

>TRBV28|TRBJ1-2
CASSWGQGAGGYTF
>TRBV28|TRBJ1-2
CASRTANYGYTF
>TRBV29-1|TRBJ2-7
CSVDIGGNYEQYF
>TRBV29-1|TRBJ2-3
CSVLDRGLADTQYF
>TRBV6-5|TRBJ2-7
CASSTSGTRYEQYF
>TRBV15|TRBJ2-5
CATSTRGGGETQYF
>TRBV4-1|TRBJ1-2
CASSQYTAFYGYTF
>TRBV19|TRBJ1-3
CASSSYRRPGDTIYF
>TRBV7-9|TRBJ2-3
CASSRTSGTDTQYF
>TRBV3-1/TRBV3-2|TRBJ2-7
CASSQDLRDRKYF
>TRBV24-1|TRBJ2-3
CATSDQLAGSGRETDTQYF
>TRBV29-1|TRBJ1-6
CSARTDGGSPLHF
>TRBV6-5|TRBJ2-7
CASSYTGGYYEQYF
>TRBV14|TRBJ2-3
CASSQDLVDTQYF
>TRBV14|TRBJ2-3
CASSPRGRTDTQYF
>TRBV27|TRBJ1-5
CASSLWPGNQPQHF
>TRBV19|TRBJ2-2
CASRILGGTGELFF
>TRBV7-3|TRBJ1-4
CASSLRDRGSEKLFF
>TRBV27|TRBJ2-1
CASSLLAGSNEQFF